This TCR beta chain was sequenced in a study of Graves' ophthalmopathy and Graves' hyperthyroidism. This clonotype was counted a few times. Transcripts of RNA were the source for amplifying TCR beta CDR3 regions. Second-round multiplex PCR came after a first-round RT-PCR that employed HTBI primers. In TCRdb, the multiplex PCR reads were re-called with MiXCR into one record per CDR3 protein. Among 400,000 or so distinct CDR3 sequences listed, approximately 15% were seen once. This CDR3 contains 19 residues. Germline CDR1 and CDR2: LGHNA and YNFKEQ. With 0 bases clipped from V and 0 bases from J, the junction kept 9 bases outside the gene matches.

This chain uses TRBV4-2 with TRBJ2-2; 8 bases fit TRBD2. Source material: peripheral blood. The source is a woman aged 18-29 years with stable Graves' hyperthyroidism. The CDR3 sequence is CASSQEDSGGTANTGELFF. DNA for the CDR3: TGTGCCAGCAGCCAAGAAGACAGCGGGGGCACTGCGAACACCGGGGAGCTGTTTTTT.